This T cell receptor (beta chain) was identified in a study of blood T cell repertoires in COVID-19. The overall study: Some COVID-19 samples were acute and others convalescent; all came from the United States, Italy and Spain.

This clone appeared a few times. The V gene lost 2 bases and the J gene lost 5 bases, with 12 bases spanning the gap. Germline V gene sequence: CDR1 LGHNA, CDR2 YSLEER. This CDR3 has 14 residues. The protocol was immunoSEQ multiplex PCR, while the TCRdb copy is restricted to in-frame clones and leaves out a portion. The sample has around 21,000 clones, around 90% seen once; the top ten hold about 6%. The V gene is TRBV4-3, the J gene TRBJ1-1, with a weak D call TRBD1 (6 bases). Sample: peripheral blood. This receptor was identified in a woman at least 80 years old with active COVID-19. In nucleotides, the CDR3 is TGCGCCAGCAGCCAACAAGGGGGAGGGACTGAAGCTTTCTTT. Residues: CASSQQGGGTEAFF.